This T cell receptor beta chain was sequenced in a study of control samples from healthy donors and cancer patients. Using immunoSEQ multiplex PCR, the repertoire was profiled, and TCRdb retains in-frame clones only, with some absent. The table includes approximately 100,000 clones, approximately 92% detected once. V lost 0 bases, J lost 6 bases, and 21 bases stayed unmatched. CDR1 and CDR2 (germline): MGHRA, YSYEKL. The CDR3 extends over 20 amino acids. The sequence was collected from a human donor in good health. The donor label of this sample is uncertain. This chain joins TRBV4-1 and TRBJ1-2, with TRBD1 matching 8 bases. The sample comprised blood. The CDR3 is CASSQDFVESGGPTFDGYTF. The CDR3 DNA sequence: TGCGCCAGCAGCCAAGATTTTGTGGAGTCAGGGGGCCCAACATTCGATGGCTACACCTTC.